This T cell receptor (beta chain) was recorded in a study of blood T cell repertoires in COVID-19. Study-level information: The United States, Italy and Spain provided the acute and convalescent COVID-19 samples.

Original handling: Counts of nucleated cells, estimated from reference gene primer amplification, were obtained. Sequencing used immunoSEQ multiplex PCR; TCRdb keeps in-frame clones, though not all of them. V, J and clone size were drawn from that table, and D and trimming were deduced from the DNA. This sample carries roughly 290,000 clones, approximately 85% of them seen once, and the ten largest clones take about 4.1%. The CDR3 contains 13 residues. Germline V lookup: CDR1 SGHTA, CDR2 FQGTGA. Trimming shortened V by 2 bases and J by 5 bases, and 9 bases separated the two germline ends. Cohort placement rested on clinical history that participants reported themselves.

The chain uses TRBV7-3 and TRBJ1-1; no reliable D call. This receptor was obtained from a woman aged 30 to 39 who had recovered from COVID-19. The sequenced sample was PBMCs or T cells enriched from blood (not recorded which). CDR3 in amino acids: CASSLSSGTEAFF. The CDR3 DNA reads as TGTGCCAGCAGCTTATCTAGCGGGACTGAAGCTTTCTTT.